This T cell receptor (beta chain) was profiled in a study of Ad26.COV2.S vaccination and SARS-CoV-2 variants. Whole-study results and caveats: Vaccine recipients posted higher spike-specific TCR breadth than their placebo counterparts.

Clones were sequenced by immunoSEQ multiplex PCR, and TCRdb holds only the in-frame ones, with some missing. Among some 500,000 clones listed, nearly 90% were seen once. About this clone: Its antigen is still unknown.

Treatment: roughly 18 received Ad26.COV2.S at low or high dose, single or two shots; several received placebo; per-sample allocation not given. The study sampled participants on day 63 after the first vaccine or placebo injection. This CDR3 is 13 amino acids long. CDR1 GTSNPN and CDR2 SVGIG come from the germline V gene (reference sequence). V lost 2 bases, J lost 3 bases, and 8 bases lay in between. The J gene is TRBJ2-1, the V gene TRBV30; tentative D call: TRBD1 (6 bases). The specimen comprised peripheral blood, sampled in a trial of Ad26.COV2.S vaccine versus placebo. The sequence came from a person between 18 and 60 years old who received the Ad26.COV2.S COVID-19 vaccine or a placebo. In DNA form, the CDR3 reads TGTGCCTGGAGTCGGGACAACTACAATGAGCAGTTCTTC. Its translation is CAWSRDNYNEQFF.